The 10 T cell receptor beta chains in this list originate from one sample, sequenced in a study of blood T cell repertoires in COVID-19. The method was immunoSEQ multiplex PCR; TCRdb's version includes in-frame clones alone and lacks a portion of them. The sample lists approximately 97,000 clones; roughly 90% were seen once. The sample consisted of peripheral blood. The receptor set was obtained from a woman between 45 and 60 years old with COVID-19, enrolled during active disease.

This chain connects TRBV4-2 to TRBJ1-4, with a tentative D call TRBD1 (6 bases). The germline gives CDR1 LGHNA, CDR2 YNFKEQ. CDR3 length: 16 amino acids. Trimming took 3 bases from V and 0 from J, leaving 11 bases between them. The CDR3 DNA sequence: TGTGCCAGCAGCCAGGGGGACACCTCAACTAATGAAAAACTGTTTTTT. Translated, it gives CASSQGDTSTNEKLFF.

This clone has just one count. The chain links TRBV3-1 (or the pseudogene TRBV3-2) to TRBJ2-2; 7 bases are shared with TRBD2. Germline CDR1 reads LGHDT; CDR2 reads YNNKEL (reference sequence). There are 14 residues in the CDR3. Trimming at V came to 1 base and at J to 4 bases, leaving 0 bases not matched to a gene. The CDR3 reads CASSQAGGTGELFF. CDR3 in DNA: TGTGCCAGCAGCCAAGCGGGGGGCACCGGGGAGCTGTTTTTT.

The V call is TRBV9, the J call TRBJ2-2; no firm D call. The germline CDR1 and CDR2 sequences are SGDLS and YYNGEE. V lost 0 bases to trimming and J lost 9 bases, with 12 bases between them. The CDR3 has 14 residues. The chain's CDR3 is CASSVGVEARELFF. CDR3 nucleotides: TGTGCCAGCAGCGTAGGAGTCGAGGCCAGGGAGCTGTTTTTT.

With respect to this clone: Other DNA variants within this sample encode the same CDR3. The chain couples TRBV5-1 to TRBJ1-5; 7 positions agree with TRBD1. Trimming took 0 bases from V and 4 from J; bases not matched to a gene: 4. Germline CDR1 is SGHRS and CDR2 is YFSETQ. This CDR3 has 15 amino acids. The CDR3 DNA sequence: TGCGCCAGCAGCTTGGGAGGGACAGAGAATCAGCCCCAGCATTTT. Its protein product is CASSLGGTENQPQHF.

The rearrangement links TRBV11-2 to TRBJ2-2; TRBD2 agrees at 15 bases. V lost 1 base and J lost 5; bases outside the gene matches: 5. CDR1 and CDR2 (germline): SGHAT, FQNNGV. CDR3 length equals 18 residues. The CDR3 protein is CASSLGGLAGGHTGELFF. In DNA form, the CDR3 reads TGTGCCAGCAGCTTAGGAGGACTAGCGGGGGGGCATACCGGGGAGCTGTTTTTT.

The chain employs TRBV27 and TRBJ1-6, with TRBD1 matching 8 bases. Germline CDR1 and CDR2: MNHEY and SMNVEV (reference sequence). CDR3 length: 15 residues. After removal of 4 bases from V and 10 bases from J, the junction contained 9 bases not matched to a gene. Here the CDR3 DNA reads TGTGCCAGCAGTTCGCTCCAGGGGGCAAGATCACCCCTCCACTTT. It specifies CASSSLQGARSPLHF.

The V and J genes are TRBV11-2 and TRBJ2-7, with D possibly being TRBD1 (6 bases). Germline V gene sequence: CDR1 SGHAT, CDR2 FQNNGV. V lost 4 bases and J 5 bases, leaving 15 bases between the germline ends. This CDR3 comprises 14 residues. CDR3 nucleotide sequence: TGTGCCAGCAGCTCCTCTCAGGGGTCCCACGAGCAGTACTTC. It encodes CASSSSQGSHEQYF.

This chain connects TRBV7-9 to TRBJ1-3, with TRBD1 identical over 8 bases. This CDR3 comprises 16 residues. Trimming at V came to 6 bases and at J to 1 base, leaving 8 bases not matched to a gene. CDR1 and CDR2 (germline): SEHNR, FQNEAQ (reference sequence). The CDR3 is CASRRQGKESGNTIYF. Written as DNA, the CDR3 is TGTGCCAGCAGACGACAGGGGAAGGAATCTGGAAACACCATATATTTT.

The chain links TRBV2 to TRBJ1-2; 8 bases are shared with TRBD1. The CDR3 covers 15 residues. Germline V gene data show CDR1 as SNHLY and CDR2 as FYNNEI. V gave up 3 bases and J gave up 6 bases; unmatched junction bases: 9. CDR3: CASSEKGQVQNGYTF. In DNA, the CDR3 is TGTGCCAGCAGTGAGAAGGGACAGGTACAAAATGGCTACACCTTC.

The CDR3 loop reads CASSPYSGQPYGYTF. The DNA for the CDR3 is TGTGCCAGCAGCCCCTACTCGGGACAGCCATATGGCTACACCTTC. The chain recombines TRBV5-6 with TRBJ1-2, with 7 bases identical to TRBD1. With V trimmed by 4 bases and J by 5 bases, 11 bases remained unmatched. Germline loops: CDR1 SGHDT, CDR2 YYEEEE. The CDR3 is 15 amino acids. Combining the CDR3 with reference TRBV5-6 and TRBJ1-2 gives the whole variable domain DAGVTQSPTHLIKTRGQQVTLRCSPKSGHDTVSWYQQALGQGPQFIFQYYEEEERQRGNFPDRFSGHQFPNYSSELNVNALLLGDSALYLCASSPYSGQPYGYTFGSGTRLTVV.